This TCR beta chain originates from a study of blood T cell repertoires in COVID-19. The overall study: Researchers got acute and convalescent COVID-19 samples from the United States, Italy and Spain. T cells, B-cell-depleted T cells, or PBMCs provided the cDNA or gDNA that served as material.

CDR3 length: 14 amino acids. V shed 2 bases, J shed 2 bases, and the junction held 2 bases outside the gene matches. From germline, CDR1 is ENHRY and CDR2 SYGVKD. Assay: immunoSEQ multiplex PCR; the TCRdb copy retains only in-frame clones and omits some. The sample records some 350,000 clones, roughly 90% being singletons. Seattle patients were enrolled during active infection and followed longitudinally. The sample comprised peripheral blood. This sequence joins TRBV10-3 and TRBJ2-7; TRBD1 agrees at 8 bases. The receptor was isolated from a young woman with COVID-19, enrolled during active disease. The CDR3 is CAISELQGAYEQYF. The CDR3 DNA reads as TGTGCCATCAGTGAGCTACAGGGGGCCTACGAGCAGTACTTC.